This T cell receptor beta chain was found in a study of cytomegalovirus exposure and HLA in healthy donors. Overall study findings and caveats: TCR beta chains associated with HLA were, in a later analysis, more clonally expanded than equally common others.

The PCR had 60 Vbeta and 13 Jbeta primers. TCRdb's copy holds only in-frame clones and misses some; the assay was immunoSEQ multiplex PCR. The table shows under 200,000 clones, with about 85% occurring only once. This clone was seen a few times. Its antigen is not identified. CDR1 SNHLY and CDR2 FYNNEI come from the germline V gene. The CDR3 totals 13 residues. V lost 5 bases and J lost 9; bases outside the gene matches: 7. The J gene is TRBJ1-5, the V gene TRBV2, with 7 nucleotides matching TRBD1. Sequencing was performed on PBMCs. This TCR was recovered from a man aged 18 to 29 in good health and CMV-seronegative. The CDR3 DNA reads as TGTGCCAGCAGTCCTCAGGGGGAAGGGCCCCAGCATTTT. This translates into CASSPQGEGPQHF.